A selection of T cell receptor beta chains follows, all from one sample in a study of regulatory dendritic cells for organ transplantation. Repertoires were generated with immunoSEQ multiplex PCR, while TCRdb's copy carries only in-frame clones and drops some. The data show 30,000 to 40,000 clones, about 89% seen once. Input material: naive CD8+ T cells from blood. These receptors were taken from a human donor in good health. The CDR3 runs from the conserved cysteine through the conserved F or W. A D gene is named only where the DNA matches it firmly. Clone size is given for some rows only: seen once, a few or many times, or a class if the clone is expanded.

TRBV19	TRBJ1-2	.	.	CASSIYRDPTDYGYTF	TGTGCCAGTAGTATATACAGGGATCCAACCGACTATGGCTACACCTTC
TRBV15	TRBJ1-2	.	.	CATSRTGWGYTF	TGTGCCACCAGCAGGACAGGCTGGGGCTACACCTTC
TRBV7-2	TRBJ1-1	.	TRBD1	CASSPHRGEAFF	TGTGCCAGCAGCCCCCACAGGGGCGAAGCTTTCTTT
TRBV5-1	TRBJ2-7	.	TRBD1	CASSLAPGGGYEQYF	TGCGCCAGCAGCTTGGCCCCAGGGGGCGGCTACGAGCAGTACTTC
TRBV7-2	TRBJ2-7	.	.	CASSFRNEQYF	TGTGCCAGCAGCTTTAGGAACGAGCAGTACTTC
TRBV2	TRBJ1-2	.	.	CASMGRKGYGYTF	TGTGCCAGCATGGGCCGGAAAGGCTATGGCTACACCTTC
TRBV30	TRBJ1-1	.	.	CAWSVLVTEAFF	TGTGCCTGGAGTGTACTCGTCACTGAAGCTTTCTTT
TRBV4-3	TRBJ2-5	.	.	CASSPGEGLQETQYF	TGCGCCAGCAGCCCGGGGGAAGGGCTACAAGAGACCCAGTACTTC
TRBV6-5	TRBJ2-7	once	.	CASSYGASYEQYF	TGTGCCAGCAGTTACGGGGCCTCCTACGAGCAGTACTTC
TRBV10-3	TRBJ1-2	few	.	CAISESGGYQSYGYTF	TGTGCCATCAGTGAGTCGGGAGGGTATCAAAGCTATGGCTACACCTTC
TRBV4-3	TRBJ1-5	few	.	CASSQFYSNQPQHF	TGCGCCAGCAGCCAGTTTTATAGCAATCAGCCCCAGCATTTT
TRBV6-5	TRBJ2-1	.	TRBD2	CASRGGSGGYNEQFF	TGTGCCAGCAGAGGGGGGAGCGGGGGTTACAATGAGCAGTTCTTC
TRBV4-3	TRBJ2-7	.	TRBD2	CASSPNGGDQAASYEQYF	TGCGCCAGCAGCCCAAACGGGGGGGATCAGGCAGCCTCCTACGAGCAGTACTTC
TRBV7-9	TRBJ1-1	once	.	CASSWTVTEAFF	TGTGCCAGCAGCTGGACGGTAACTGAAGCTTTCTTT
TRBV5-1	TRBJ1-2	.	.	CASSLAGPPPEGYTF	TGCGCCAGCAGCTTGGCCGGCCCACCGCCCGAGGGCTACACCTTC
TRBV7-9	TRBJ1-2	.	.	CASSPTPGREGGYTF	TGTGCCAGCAGCCCGACCCCGGGCAGGGAGGGAGGCTACACCTTC
TRBV11-3	TRBJ2-2	.	TRBD2	CASSSLRGGAAVGELFF	TGTGCCAGCAGCTCCCTTCGCGGGGGGGCTGCGGTCGGGGAGCTGTTTTTT
TRBV7-9	TRBJ1-5	.	.	CASSPKGLDSQHF	TGTGCCAGCAGTCCCAAAGGGCTAGACAGCCAGCATTTT
TRBV7-2	TRBJ2-3	.	TRBD2	CASSTAPGLADTDTQYF	TGTGCCAGCAGCACCGCCCCGGGACTAGCGGACACAGATACGCAGTATTTT
TRBV27	TRBJ2-3	.	.	CASSPPISDTQYF	TGTGCCAGCAGTCCCCCGATTTCAGATACGCAGTATTTT
TRBV9	TRBJ1-3	.	.	CASSVVDGVANTIYF	TGTGCCAGCAGCGTAGTCGACGGGGTCGCAAACACCATATATTTT
TRBV19	TRBJ2-7	.	.	CASGEITEQYF	TGTGCCAGCGGGGAAATAACCGAGCAGTACTTC
TRBV9	TRBJ2-2	.	TRBD2	CASSGGLAGEEYGELFF	TGTGCCAGCAGCGGAGGACTAGCGGGAGAGGAATACGGGGAGCTGTTTTTT
TRBV5-1	TRBJ2-7	.	.	CASSLGPDYEQYF	TGCGCCAGCAGCTTGGGCCCCGATTACGAGCAGTACTTC
TRBV5-6	TRBJ1-1	once	.	CASSLILNTEAFF	TGTGCCAGCAGCTTGATCCTGAACACTGAAGCTTTCTTT
TRBV28	TRBJ1-5	.	.	CASSSTEHTDQPQHF	TGTGCCAGCAGTTCGACAGAGCACACAGATCAGCCCCAGCATTTT
TRBV27	TRBJ1-1	.	.	CASSLGGGTEAFF	TGTGCCAGCAGTTTGGGAGGGGGCACTGAAGCTTTCTTT
TRBV6-5	TRBJ2-1	.	TRBD2	CASSYLGGVQNEQFF	TGTGCCAGCAGTTATCTCGGGGGGGTGCAGAATGAGCAGTTCTTC
TRBV29-1	TRBJ2-5	.	.	CSVILETQYF	TGCAGCGTTATTTTAGAGACCCAGTACTTC
TRBV6-5	TRBJ2-3	.	TRBD2	CASSSSGGAMADTQYF	TGTGCCAGCAGTTCTAGCGGGGGGGCCATGGCAGATACGCAGTATTTT
TRBV10-2	TRBJ1-1	.	.	CASSPASQGEAFF	TGCGCCAGCAGTCCGGCCAGCCAGGGTGAAGCTTTCTTT
TRBV7-3	TRBJ2-4	.	.	CASSHPPIQYF	TGTGCCAGCAGCCACCCCCCCATTCAGTACTTC
TRBV10-2	TRBJ1-5	.	TRBD1	CASSITGGADQPQHF	TGCGCCAGCTCAATAACAGGGGGCGCCGATCAGCCCCAGCATTTT
TRBV11-1	TRBJ1-4	.	.	CASSLAPGLVEKLFF	TGTGCCAGCAGCTTAGCTCCGGGACTCGTAGAAAAACTGTTTTTT
TRBV11-2	TRBJ2-7	once	.	CASSFDPEWEQYF	TGTGCCAGCAGCTTTGACCCGGAGTGGGAGCAGTACTTC
TRBV7-8	TRBJ2-7	.	.	CASISGLSSYEQYF	TGTGCCAGCATTTCGGGGCTGAGCTCCTACGAGCAGTACTTC
TRBV27	TRBJ1-5	few	.	CASSRGWSQPQHF	TGTGCCAGCAGCCGGGGTTGGAGTCAGCCCCAGCATTTT
TRBV7-9	TRBJ2-4	.	TRBD2	CASSSLAGAGVGIQYF	TGTGCCAGCAGCTCGTTAGCGGGAGCGGGGGTGGGCATTCAGTACTTC
TRBV4-1	TRBJ1-5	.	.	CASSQFNSNQPQHF	TGCGCCAGCAGCCAATTCAACAGCAATCAGCCCCAGCATTTT
TRBV13	TRBJ2-7	.	TRBD2	CASSLGTSGTAYEQYF	TGTGCCAGCAGCTTAGGGACTAGCGGGACCGCCTACGAGCAGTACTTC
TRBV7-9	TRBJ1-6	few	TRBD1	CASSLVGTVGSSPLHF	TGTGCCAGCAGCTTAGTCGGGACAGTTGGTAGTTCACCCCTCCACTTT
TRBV7-9	TRBJ2-3	.	TRBD1	CASSWGQGRTDTQYF	TGTGCCAGCAGCTGGGGACAGGGTCGCACAGATACGCAGTATTTT
TRBV5-6	TRBJ1-2	once	.	CASSPGGQVYGYTF	TGTGCCAGCAGCCCTGGGGGGCAGGTGTATGGCTACACCTTC
TRBV30	TRBJ1-5	few	TRBD1	CAWSGGTASNQPQHF	TGTGCCTGGAGTGGTGGGACAGCTAGCAATCAGCCCCAGCATTTT
TRBV4-1	TRBJ2-5	.	TRBD2	CASSQIGTSGARGETQYF	TGCGCCAGCAGCCAAATAGGGACTAGCGGGGCCCGCGGAGAGACCCAGTACTTC
TRBV5-5	TRBJ1-1	.	.	CASSLGYMIHTEAFF	TGTGCCAGCAGCTTGGGATACATGATTCACACTGAAGCTTTCTTT